This entry is about one T cell receptor beta chain. Its cognate antigen is unknown. The data were taken from a study of T cell responses to AZD1222 COVID-19 vaccine. Sequencing was performed with immunoSEQ multiplex PCR; in TCRdb, only in-frame clones are kept and a portion is missing. Among about 100,000 clones listed, 80% to 95% were seen once. Study-level points and caveats: Clonal diversity was possibly underestimated, and white British individuals and females predominated among donors. Spike-specific TCR breadth and depth rose after two AZD1222 doses.

Trimming removed 0 bases at V and 10 bases at J, with 4 bases between. CDR1 MNHNY and CDR2 SVGAGI come from the germline V gene (reference sequence). CDR3 size: 12 residues. The clonotype originates from an adult in good health. The chain couples TRBV6-6 to TRBJ1-6; D gene uncertain. The source material was peripheral blood, sampled on day 0 of AZD1222 vaccination. DNA for the CDR3: TGTGCCAGCAGTTACTCGATGTCACCCCTCCACTTT. This sequence encodes CASSYSMSPLHF.